This TCR beta chain was observed in a study of shared clonotypes between healthy human individuals. Points from the study as a whole: Generally, naive subsets came out with larger estimated richness than memory subsets.

Assay used: immunoSEQ multiplex PCR; TCRdb lists only in-frame clones, some missing. The sample records roughly 2 million clones, 95% being singletons. This clone was counted once. The antigen is not known. This TCR was recovered from a man between 18 and 29 years old in good health. The source material was naive CD4+ T cells sorted from blood. Subset denoted: CD45RA+ positively selected.

CDR3 nucleotides: TGTGCCAGCAGCTCAACTACTAGCGGGGTTAGCGGGGAGCTGTTTTTT. Its protein product is CASSSTTSGVSGELFF. This chain joins TRBV7-3 and TRBJ2-2; 10 bases are a match to TRBD2. This CDR3 region has 16 residues. Germline V CDR1 and CDR2: SGHTA, FQGTGA. The J segment lost 7 bases and the V segment lost 4 bases, leaving 9 bases of the junction unmatched.